Listed below are T cell receptor beta chains from one sample, sequenced in a study of cytomegalovirus exposure and HLA in healthy donors. The method was immunoSEQ multiplex PCR; TCRdb's version includes in-frame clones alone and lacks a portion of them. The sample lists roughly 180,000 clones, about 80% seen once, with around 2% in the top ten. The sequencing input was PBMCs. These receptors were collected from a woman aged 18-30 years in good health and CMV-seropositive. Each CDR3 is given with its conserved first and last residue. The D gene is left open where the match is weak. Rows may omit the clone size; those that give it use once, few, many or a size class.

J gene,clone size,D gene,V gene,CDR3 DNA,CDR3 protein
TRBJ1-2,few,TRBD1,TRBV6-4,TGTGCCAGCAGTACACCCGACAGGGAACGGAACTATGGCTACACCTTC,CASSTPDRERNYGYTF
TRBJ2-1,NA,TRBD2,TRBV12-5,TGTGCTAGTGGTCCCTTTGCGGGGGGGGCCGACAATGAGCAGTTCTTC,CASGPFAGGADNEQFF
TRBJ2-6,NA,NA,TRBV15,TGTGCCACCAGCAGTTCAGGGGGGATTACTGGGGCCAACGTCCTGACTTTC,CATSSSGGITGANVLTF
TRBJ2-1,few,TRBD1,TRBV19,TGTGCCAGTAGTGGGGACAGAAGCTCCTACAATGAGCAGTTCTTC,CASSGDRSSYNEQFF
TRBJ2-7,NA,NA,TRBV28,TGTGCCAGCAGTCCGACTGGACGGGGTAGGGACGAGCAGTACTTC,CASSPTGRGRDEQYF
TRBJ2-2,NA,NA,TRBV29-1,TGCAGCGTTGGAGACAGGTCGAACACCGGGGAGCTGTTTTTT,CSVGDRSNTGELFF
TRBJ1-2,few,NA,TRBV6-5,TGTGCCTTCTCAAGGGGAGGACATGGCTACACCTTC,CAFSRGGHGYTF
TRBJ2-5,NA,NA,TRBV5-8,TGTGCCAGCAGCCCACTGGGGGGAGGTCAAGAGACCCAGTACTTC,CASSPLGGGQETQYF
TRBJ2-7,NA,NA,TRBV6-5,TGTGCCAGCAGAAAGGCGGGAAGTAACGAGCAGTACTTC,CASRKAGSNEQYF
TRBJ1-3,NA,NA,TRBV6-5,TGTGCCAGCTCAGTTGGGCATACTGGAAACACCATATATTTT,CASSVGHTGNTIYF
TRBJ1-2,NA,TRBD1,TRBV7-9,TGTGCCAGCAGCTCACACTCCACAGGGGTTGGATCCGGCTACACCTTC,CASSSHSTGVGSGYTF
TRBJ2-3,NA,TRBD1,TRBV7-9,TGTGCCAGCAGCTTAGGGGACAGGGTCTCAGATACGCAGTATTTT,CASSLGDRVSDTQYF